One sample yielded the 30 T cell receptor beta chains listed below, sequenced in a study of technical replicates of blood from a handful of donors. Only in-frame clones appear in the TCRdb table, and some are missing; sequencing was by immunoSEQ multiplex PCR. The sample consists of 75,000 to 95,000 clones, just under 95% of them appearing once. The material sequenced was T cells isolated from PBMCs. All receptors derive from a human donor in good health.

The chain has TRBV9 and TRBJ2-4, with 8 positions matching TRBD2. CDR3 length equals 15 residues. V trimming: 4 bases; J trimming: 2 bases; junction bases outside the gene matches: 5. CDR1 is SGDLS, CDR2 YYNGEE, per germline. CDR3 coding DNA: TGTGCCAGCAGCCCGGGGGGGCGGTCCAAAAACATTCAGTACTTC. This encodes CASSPGGRSKNIQYF.

This chain uses TRBV28 with TRBJ2-5; TRBD2 aligns across 11 bases. The CDR3 totals 19 residues. The germline V gene encodes CDR1 MDHEN and CDR2 SYDVKM. Trimming removed 4 bases from V and 5 bases from J; junction bases left unmatched: 18. DNA for the CDR3: TGTGCCAGCAGTTCGTGGGGTCTCGCGACTCTAGCGGGAGGCGAGACCCAGTACTTC. Translated, it gives CASSSWGLATLAGGETQYF.

In the case of this clone: At one of its ends the junction is not consistent with the germline gene, which may arise from a read error. The chain links TRBV7-7 to TRBJ2-7; D is perhaps TRBD1 (6 bases). The CDR3 spans 16 residues. Germline V gives CDR1 SSHAT, CDR2 FNYEAQ (reference sequence). The CDR3 region is CASSLEGQLLSYEQYF. The CDR3 DNA sequence: TGTGCTAGCAGCTTAGAAGGACAGCTTTTGTCCTACGAGCAGTACTTC.

The J gene is TRBJ2-3, the V gene TRBV10-3; weak D call: TRBD2 (5 bases). The CDR3 is 17 residues long. V lost 2 bases to trimming and J lost 4 bases, with 19 bases between them. Germline CDR1 and CDR2: ENHRY and SYGVKD. The DNA for the CDR3 is TGTGCCATCAGTGAGATCCGACGAGGGTGGAGTTCAGATACGCAGTATTTT. Its translation is CAISEIRRGWSSDTQYF.

The chain links TRBV27 to TRBJ2-4, with 9 bases that match TRBD2. Unmatched junction bases numbered 12, after V lost 5 bases and J lost 7 bases. This CDR3 is built from 16 residues. Germline assignment: CDR1 MNHEY and CDR2 SMNVEV (reference sequence). The CDR3 region has the DNA TGTGCCAGCAGTCTCCTCGCGGGAGGGCCCGCCAACATTCAGTACTTC. Encoded protein: CASSLLAGGPANIQYF.

The V call is TRBV28, the J call TRBJ1-1, with unresolved D. Germline lookup yields CDR1 MDHEN and CDR2 SYDVKM. V was cut by 6 bases and J by 3 bases, with 8 bases left in between. This CDR3 is 12 amino acids long. DNA for the CDR3: TGTGCCAGCAGGCTGAGGGACACTGAAGCTTTCTTT. It specifies CASRLRDTEAFF.

The V call is TRBV5-1, the J call TRBJ2-5; perhaps TRBD1 as D (5 bases). This CDR3 is built from 14 residues. Trimming pared 5 bases from V and 5 bases from J, leaving 16 bases between. Germline V gene sequence: CDR1 SGHRS, CDR2 YFSETQ. CDR3 DNA sequence: TGCGCCAGCAGTAGGGAAGGGGTCGGGGAGACCCAGTACTTC. The encoded protein is CASSREGVGETQYF. The variable domain in full, with the rest retrieved from reference TRBV5-1 and TRBJ2-5, is KAGVTQTPRYLIKTRGQQVTLSCSPISGHRSVSWYQQTPGQGLQFLFEYFSETQRNKGNFPGRFSGRQFSNSRSEMNVSTLELGDSALYLCASSREGVGETQYFGPGTRLLVL.

This chain uses TRBV15 with TRBJ2-1; D is uncertain. Trimming removed 3 bases at V and 9 bases at J, with 12 bases between. Germline V CDR1 and CDR2: LNHNV, YYDKDF (reference sequence). The CDR3 covers 13 residues. The CDR3 nucleotides are TGTGCCACCAGCAGCCTGGCGGCGGCTGAGCAGTTCTTC. This codes for CATSSLAAAEQFF.

The gene calls are TRBV7-7 and TRBJ2-7, with 9 nucleotides matching TRBD2. Per germline, CDR1 SSHAT and CDR2 FNYEAQ (reference sequence). V lost 3 bases and J lost 5; bases outside the gene matches: 8. The CDR3 is made up of 15 amino acids. CDR3 sequence reads: CASSFGSGSTDEQYF. The CDR3 DNA is TGTGCCAGCAGCTTCGGTAGCGGGAGTACAGACGAGCAGTACTTC.

The count of this clone is one. The rearrangement uses TRBV29-1 and TRBJ2-5; D is unclear. CDR1 is SQVTM and CDR2 is ANQGSEA in the germline V gene. The CDR3 runs 11 residues. V dropped 6 bases and J dropped 5 bases, with 10 bases sitting between them. For the CDR3, the DNA is TGCAGCGTACCGGTTTGGGAGACCCAGTACTTC. The encoded protein is CSVPVWETQYF.

The chain carries TRBV19 and TRBJ2-1, with 7 bases that match TRBD1. Looked up from germline, CDR1 is LNHDA and CDR2 is SQIVND (reference sequence). The CDR3 spans 14 residues. V gave up 5 bases and J gave up 5 bases; unmatched junction bases: 6. The CDR3 DNA sequence: TGTGCCAGTAGTGTCGTACAGGGGAACAATGAGCAGTTCTTC. Its translation: CASSVVQGNNEQFF.

The J gene is TRBJ2-1, the V gene TRBV10-3; 8 nucleotides match TRBD2. The CDR3 contains 18 residues. V shed 7 bases and J 3 bases; nucleotides not matched to a gene: 17. Germline CDR1 reads ENHRY; CDR2 reads SYGVKD. This CDR3 is CAIKSSLGLAGNYNEQFF. DNA of the CDR3: TGTGCCATCAAAAGTTCTTTGGGGCTAGCGGGCAACTACAATGAGCAGTTCTTC.

This chain joins TRBV27 and TRBJ2-7; unclear D gene. Germline V gene sequence: CDR1 MNHEY, CDR2 SMNVEV (reference sequence). This CDR3 is 13 amino acids long. Between the trimmed V and J ends, which lost 7 bases and 7 bases, there was a span of 17 bases. CDR3 in amino acids: CASKDDNLFEQYF. CDR3 DNA: TGTGCCAGCAAGGATGACAATTTGTTTGAGCAGTACTTC.

The chain carries TRBV19 and TRBJ1-1; TRBD1 matches 8 bases. This CDR3 has 17 amino acids. Germline CDR1 and CDR2: LNHDA and SQIVND (reference sequence). V shed 0 bases and J 0 bases; nucleotides not matched to a gene: 6. The CDR3 sequence: CASSIDRGTGVNTEAFF. The CDR3 DNA sequence: TGTGCCAGTAGTATAGACCGCGGGACAGGAGTGAACACTGAAGCTTTCTTT.

The V call is TRBV2, the J call TRBJ1-6, with TRBD1 as a possible D gene (5 bases). The germline CDR1 and CDR2 sequences are SNHLY and FYNNEI. The CDR3 loop spans 13 amino acids. V lost 7 bases and J 9 bases, leaving 13 bases between the germline ends. The CDR3 sequence: CASKGVFISPLHF. CDR3 in DNA: TGTGCCAGCAAAGGGGTCTTCATTTCACCCCTCCACTTT. Using reference TRBV2 and TRBJ1-6 for the parts outside the CDR3, the full variable domain is EPEVTQTPSHQVTQMGQEVILRCVPISNHLYFYWYRQILGQKVEFLVSFYNNEISEKSEIFDDQFSVERPDGSNFTLKIRSTKLEDSAMYFCASKGVFISPLHFGNGTRLTVT.

V usage is TRBV7-9 and J usage is TRBJ1-4, with D hard to call. This CDR3 region has 15 residues. Germline V gives CDR1 SEHNR, CDR2 FQNEAQ (reference sequence). V was cut by 3 bases and J by 8 bases, with 16 bases left in between. In nucleotides, the CDR3 is TGTGCCAGCAGCTTCGGGAACATAGGAAGGGAAAAACTGTTTTTT. It translates to CASSFGNIGREKLFF.

The genes are TRBV7-9 and TRBJ1-4, with 7 positions matching TRBD1. The CDR3 has 16 residues. After removal of 5 bases from V and 6 bases from J, the junction contained 12 bases not matched to a gene. In germline, CDR1 is SEHNR, CDR2 FQNEAQ (reference sequence). CDR3 loop: CASSGDGDRAHEKLFF. CDR3 in DNA: TGTGCCAGCAGCGGGGATGGTGACAGGGCTCATGAAAAACTGTTTTTT.

J is TRBJ1-6 and V is TRBV7-9, with a weak D call TRBD1 (5 bases). Germline assignment: CDR1 SEHNR and CDR2 FQNEAQ (reference sequence). V dropped 1 base and J dropped 5 bases, with 9 bases sitting between them. The CDR3 has 15 residues. As DNA, the CDR3 is TGTGCCAGCAGCTTAGGGACAACAAATAATTCACCCCTCCACTTT. Protein product: CASSLGTTNNSPLHF.

V is TRBV6-5 and J is TRBJ1-1; no clear D gene. The CDR3 is 14 amino acids. Trimming removed 7 bases at V and 1 base at J, with 13 bases between. Germline V gene data show CDR1 as MNHEY and CDR2 as SVGAGI. CDR3 residues: CASTAGLANTEAFF. The CDR3 DNA follows: TGTGCCAGCACTGCAGGCCTGGCGAACACTGAAGCTTTCTTT.

J is TRBJ1-5 and V is TRBV27; no reliable D call. CDR3 length: 14 residues. With 6 bases removed from V and 1 base from J, the gap between germline ends came to 10 bases. CDR1 and CDR2 (germline): MNHEY, SMNVEV (reference sequence). CDR3 nucleotides: TGTGCCAGCAGCGCCTTGAGGAGCAATCAGCCCCAGCATTTT. Amino acid sequence: CASSALRSNQPQHF.

V is TRBV11-3 and J is TRBJ1-6; TRBD1 is a possible D gene (6 bases). Trimming pared 2 bases from V and 4 bases from J, leaving 12 bases between. The germline gives CDR1 SGHNT, CDR2 YENEEA. This CDR3 region has 16 residues. The CDR3 nucleotides read TGTGCCAGCAGCTTACCTCAGGGGTTGTATAATTCACCCCTCCACTTT. This sequence encodes CASSLPQGLYNSPLHF.

The table lists this clone with a few counts. J is TRBJ2-7 and V is TRBV5-1; D is uncertain. Germline CDR1 is SGHRS and CDR2 is YFSETQ. CDR3 size: 12 residues. Trimming shortened V by 4 bases and J by 2 bases, and 7 bases separated the two germline ends. The CDR3 DNA reads as TGCGCCAGCAGCCATTTCACCTACGAGCAGTACTTC. Residues: CASSHFTYEQYF.

The J gene is TRBJ2-1, the V gene TRBV11-3; 7 bases are shared with TRBD1. The CDR3 totals 14 residues. Germline V CDR1 and CDR2: SGHNT, YENEEA. J gave up 5 bases and V 1 base, and 2 bases lay outside the gene matches. The CDR3 protein is CASSLVGTDNEQFF. CDR3 DNA sequence: TGTGCCAGCAGCTTAGTGGGGACAGACAATGAGCAGTTCTTC.

For this clone: At one end the junction does not follow the germline gene, possibly because of a read error. The chain couples TRBV27 to TRBJ2-7; 7 positions agree with TRBD2. Germline V gene sequence: CDR1 MNHEY, CDR2 SMNVEV (reference sequence). The CDR3 totals 13 residues. CDR3 in amino acids: CASSLSIAGEQYF. CDR3 nucleotides: TGTGCCAGCAGCTTATCGATAGCGGGCGAGCAGTACTTC.

The chain employs TRBV6-5 and TRBJ2-3, with TRBD2 matching over 15 bases. Germline-derived CDR1 and CDR2 are MNHEY and SVGAGI. This CDR3 is built from 15 residues. The trim removed 5 bases at V and 10 bases at J, leaving 7 bases unmatched. In nucleotides, the CDR3 is TGTGCCAGCAGTGCCCCCCGGACTAGCGGGGGGGCGCAGTATTTT. Its protein is CASSAPRTSGGAQYF.

The V gene is TRBV7-8, the J gene TRBJ2-1; a possible D gene is TRBD2 (5 bases). The CDR3 extends over 14 amino acids. Looked up from germline, CDR1 is SGHVS and CDR2 is FQNEAQ. Trimming removed 5 bases from V and 7 bases from J, with 15 bases in between. Written as DNA, the CDR3 is TGTGCCAGCAGCGGCGGGCCGAACTTGAATGAGCAGTTCTTC. Its translation is CASSGGPNLNEQFF.

The rearrangement uses TRBV7-3 and TRBJ2-3; 10 bases match TRBD1. Looked up from germline, CDR1 is SGHTA and CDR2 is FQGTGA. This CDR3 has 15 residues. V dropped 5 bases and J dropped 4; count of bases not matched to a gene: 6. This CDR3 is CASSETGGASDTQYF. CDR3 coding DNA: TGTGCCAGCAGCGAGACAGGGGGCGCCTCAGATACGCAGTATTTT.

V is TRBV7-9 and J is TRBJ1-1; tentative D call: TRBD1 (5 bases). CDR3 size: 15 residues. Per the germline V gene, CDR1 is SEHNR and CDR2 is FQNEAQ (reference sequence). V gave up 4 bases and J gave up 1 base, with 13 bases separating them. The CDR3 sequence: CASSYVRTGNTEAFF. The CDR3 DNA follows: TGTGCCAGCAGCTACGTGAGAACAGGGAACACTGAAGCTTTCTTT.

The chain uses TRBV5-1 and TRBJ1-1; D is possibly TRBD1 (6 bases). Germline V CDR1 and CDR2: SGHRS, YFSETQ. V gave up 4 bases and J gave up 1 base, with 8 bases separating them. The CDR3 runs to 13 residues. The CDR3 sequence is CASSPTGNTEAFF. CDR3 coding DNA: TGCGCCAGCAGCCCGACAGGGAACACTGAAGCTTTCTTT.

The CDR3 DNA follows: TGTGCCACCAGCAGAGATATGCAGGCAAACACTGAAGCTTTCTTT. Its protein product is CATSRDMQANTEAFF. This chain links TRBV15 with TRBJ1-1; D is unresolved. V lost 0 bases, J lost 2 bases, and 10 bases lay in between. This CDR3 region has 15 residues. Germline CDR1 is LNHNV and CDR2 is YYDKDF (reference sequence). The whole variable domain, filled in from reference TRBV15 and TRBJ1-1, reads DAMVIQNPRYQVTQFGKPVTLSCSQTLNHNVMYWYQQKSSQAPKLLFHYYDKDFNNEADTPDNFQSRRPNTSFCFLDIRSPGLGDTAMYLCATSRDMQANTEAFFGQGTRLTVV.